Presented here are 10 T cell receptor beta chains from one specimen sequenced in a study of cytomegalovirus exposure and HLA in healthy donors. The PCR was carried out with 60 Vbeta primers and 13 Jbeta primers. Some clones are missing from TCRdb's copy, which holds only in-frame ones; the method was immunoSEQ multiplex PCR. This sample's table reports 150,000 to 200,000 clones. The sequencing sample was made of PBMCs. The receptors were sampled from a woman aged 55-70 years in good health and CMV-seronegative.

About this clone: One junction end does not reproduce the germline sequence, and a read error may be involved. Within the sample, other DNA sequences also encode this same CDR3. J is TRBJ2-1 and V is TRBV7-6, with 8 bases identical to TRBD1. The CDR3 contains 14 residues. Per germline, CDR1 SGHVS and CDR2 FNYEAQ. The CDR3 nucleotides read TGTGCCAGCAGCAACGGACAGGGATACAATGAACAGTTCTTC. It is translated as CASSNGQGYNEQFF.

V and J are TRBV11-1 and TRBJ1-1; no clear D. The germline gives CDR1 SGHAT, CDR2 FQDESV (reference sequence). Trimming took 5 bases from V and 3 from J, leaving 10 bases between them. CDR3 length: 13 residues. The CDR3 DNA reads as TGTGCCAGCAGCGCGGTAGTAGACACTGAAGCTTTCTTT. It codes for CASSAVVDTEAFF.

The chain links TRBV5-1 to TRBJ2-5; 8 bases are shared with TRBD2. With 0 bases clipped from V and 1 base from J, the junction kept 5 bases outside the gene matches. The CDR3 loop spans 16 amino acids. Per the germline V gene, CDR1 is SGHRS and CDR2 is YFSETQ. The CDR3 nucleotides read TGCGCCAGCAGCTTGGAAACGGGGGGGTTCCAAGAGACCCAGTACTTC. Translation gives CASSLETGGFQETQYF.

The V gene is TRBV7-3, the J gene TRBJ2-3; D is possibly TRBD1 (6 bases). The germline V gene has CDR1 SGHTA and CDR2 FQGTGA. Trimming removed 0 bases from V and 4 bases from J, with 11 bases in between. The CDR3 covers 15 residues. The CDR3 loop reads CASSLTDGGPDTQYF. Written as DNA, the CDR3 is TGTGCCAGCAGCTTAACAGATGGGGGCCCAGATACGCAGTATTTT.

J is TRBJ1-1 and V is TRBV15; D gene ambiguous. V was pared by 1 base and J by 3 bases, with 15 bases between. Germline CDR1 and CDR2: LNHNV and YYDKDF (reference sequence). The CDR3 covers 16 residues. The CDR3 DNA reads TGTGCCACCAGCAGAGGAGCGGGCGGTGGTGACACTGAAGCTTTCTTT. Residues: CATSRGAGGGDTEAFF.

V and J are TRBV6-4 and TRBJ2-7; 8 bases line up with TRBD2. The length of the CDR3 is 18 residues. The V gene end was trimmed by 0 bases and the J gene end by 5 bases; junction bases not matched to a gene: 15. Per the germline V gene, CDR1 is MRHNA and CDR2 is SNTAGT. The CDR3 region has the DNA TGTGCCAGCAGTGACTCGAATTACTTCCAGCGGGAGAGGGACGAGCAGTACTTC. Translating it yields CASSDSNYFQRERDEQYF.

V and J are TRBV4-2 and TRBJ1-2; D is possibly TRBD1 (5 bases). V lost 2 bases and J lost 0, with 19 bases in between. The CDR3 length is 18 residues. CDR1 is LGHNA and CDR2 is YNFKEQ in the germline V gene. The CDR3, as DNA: TGTGCCAGCAGCCAAATGCAGGGTTCCTCCCCTCCTAACTATGGCTACACCTTC. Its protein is CASSQMQGSSPPNYGYTF.

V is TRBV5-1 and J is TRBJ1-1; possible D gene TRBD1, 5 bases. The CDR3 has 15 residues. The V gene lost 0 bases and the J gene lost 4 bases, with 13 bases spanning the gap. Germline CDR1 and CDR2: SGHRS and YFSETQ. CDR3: CASSLGGTVSTEAFF. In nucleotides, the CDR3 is TGCGCCAGCAGCTTGGGGGGCACGGTGAGCACTGAAGCTTTCTTT.

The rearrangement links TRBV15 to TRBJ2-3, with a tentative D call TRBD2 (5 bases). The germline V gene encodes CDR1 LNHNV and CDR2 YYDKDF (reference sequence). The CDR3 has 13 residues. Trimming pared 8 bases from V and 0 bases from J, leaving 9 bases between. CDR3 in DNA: TGTGCCACCGCCAGCGGTAGCACAGATACGCAGTATTTT. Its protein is CATASGSTDTQYF.

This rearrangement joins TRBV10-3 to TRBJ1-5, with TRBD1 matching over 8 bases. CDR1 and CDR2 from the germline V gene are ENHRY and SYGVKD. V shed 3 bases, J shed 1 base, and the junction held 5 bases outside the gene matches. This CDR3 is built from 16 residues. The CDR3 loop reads CAISDPQGESNQPQHF. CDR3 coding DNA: TGTGCCATCAGTGATCCACAGGGGGAGAGCAATCAGCCCCAGCATTTT.